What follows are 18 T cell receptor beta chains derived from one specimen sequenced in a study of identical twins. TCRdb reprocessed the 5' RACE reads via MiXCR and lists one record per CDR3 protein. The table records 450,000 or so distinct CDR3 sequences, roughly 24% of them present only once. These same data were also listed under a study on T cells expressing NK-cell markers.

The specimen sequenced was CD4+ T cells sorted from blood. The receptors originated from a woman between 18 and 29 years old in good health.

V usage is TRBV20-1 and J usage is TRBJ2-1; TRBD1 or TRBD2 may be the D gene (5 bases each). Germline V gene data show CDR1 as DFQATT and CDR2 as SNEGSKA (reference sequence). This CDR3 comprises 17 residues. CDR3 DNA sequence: TGCAGCGGGATGGGACCGCTCGGCTCGAGCTCCTACAATGAGCAGTTCTTC. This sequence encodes CSGMGPLGSSSYNEQFF.

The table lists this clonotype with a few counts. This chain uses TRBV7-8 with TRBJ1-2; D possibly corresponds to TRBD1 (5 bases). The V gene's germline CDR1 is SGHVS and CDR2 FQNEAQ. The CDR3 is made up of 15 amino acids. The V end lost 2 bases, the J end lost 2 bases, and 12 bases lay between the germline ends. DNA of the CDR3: TGTGCCAGCAGCTTATACGGCCGGGGGAACTATGGCTACACCTTC. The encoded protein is CASSLYGRGNYGYTF.

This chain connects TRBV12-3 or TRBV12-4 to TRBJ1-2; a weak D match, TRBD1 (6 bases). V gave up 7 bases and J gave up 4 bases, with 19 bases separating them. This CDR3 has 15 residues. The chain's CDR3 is CASTPGGLGIYGYTF. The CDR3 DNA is TGTGCCAGCACCCCGGGGGGGCTGGGGATCTATGGCTACACCTTC.

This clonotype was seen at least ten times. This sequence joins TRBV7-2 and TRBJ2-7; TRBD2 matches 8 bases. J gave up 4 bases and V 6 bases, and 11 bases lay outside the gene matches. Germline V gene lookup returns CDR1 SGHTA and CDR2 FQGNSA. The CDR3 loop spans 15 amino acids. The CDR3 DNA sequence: TGTGCCAGCAGTCCCGCCAGCGGGAGATTTTACGAGCAGTACTTC. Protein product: CASSPASGRFYEQYF.

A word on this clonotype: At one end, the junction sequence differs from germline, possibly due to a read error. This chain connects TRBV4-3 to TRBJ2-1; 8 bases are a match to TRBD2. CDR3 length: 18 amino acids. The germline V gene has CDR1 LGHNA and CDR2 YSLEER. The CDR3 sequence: CASSQGLIPGLGDIERFF. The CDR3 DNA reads TGCGCCAGCAGCCAAGGTTTAATTCCGGGACTAGGGGATATTGAGCGGTTCTTC.

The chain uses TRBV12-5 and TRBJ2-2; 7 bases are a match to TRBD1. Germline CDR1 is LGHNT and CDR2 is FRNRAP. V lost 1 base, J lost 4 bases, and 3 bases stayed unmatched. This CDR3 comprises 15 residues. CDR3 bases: TGTGCTAGTGGTTTGGGACAGGGCGGCACCGGGGAGCTGTTTTTT. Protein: CASGLGQGGTGELFF.

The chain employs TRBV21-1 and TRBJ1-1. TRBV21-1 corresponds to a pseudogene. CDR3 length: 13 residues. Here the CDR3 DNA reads TGTGCCAGCAGCAAAAAAAGTCCCGCTGAAGCTTTCTTT. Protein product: CASSKKSPAEAFF.

The CDR3 nucleotides are TGTGCCAGCAGCTTACGGAGACTAGCGAGAAACACCGGGGAGCTGTTTTTT. Its protein is CASSLRRLARNTGELFF. The V gene is TRBV11-2, the J gene TRBJ2-2, with 8 bases matching TRBD2. This CDR3 has 17 residues. J gave up 2 bases and V 2 bases, and 7 bases lay outside the gene matches. CDR1 is SGHAT and CDR2 is FQNNGV in the germline V gene.

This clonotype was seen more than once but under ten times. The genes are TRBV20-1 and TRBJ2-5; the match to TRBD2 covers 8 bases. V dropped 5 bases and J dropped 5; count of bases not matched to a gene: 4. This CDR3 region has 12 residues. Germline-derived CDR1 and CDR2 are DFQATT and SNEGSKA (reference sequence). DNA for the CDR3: TGCAGTGCTCAAACTAGCGGCGAGACCCAGTACTTC. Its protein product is CSAQTSGETQYF.

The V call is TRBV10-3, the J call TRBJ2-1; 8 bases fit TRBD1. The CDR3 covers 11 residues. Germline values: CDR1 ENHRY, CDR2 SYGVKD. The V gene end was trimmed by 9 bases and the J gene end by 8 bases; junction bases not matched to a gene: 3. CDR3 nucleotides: TGTGCCATAGGACAGGGCGATGAGCAGTTCTTC. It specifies CAIGQGDEQFF.

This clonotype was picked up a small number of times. In nucleotides, the CDR3 is TGTGCCATCAGCCTCCGGGAGGGACAAGAGACCCAGTACTTC. This translates into CAISLREGQETQYF. The chain combines TRBV10-3 with TRBJ2-5, with 8 bases fitting TRBD2. The length of the CDR3 is 14 residues. V lost 6 bases to trimming and J lost 2 bases; unmatched junction nucleotides: 5. CDR1 is ENHRY and CDR2 is SYGVKD in the germline V gene.

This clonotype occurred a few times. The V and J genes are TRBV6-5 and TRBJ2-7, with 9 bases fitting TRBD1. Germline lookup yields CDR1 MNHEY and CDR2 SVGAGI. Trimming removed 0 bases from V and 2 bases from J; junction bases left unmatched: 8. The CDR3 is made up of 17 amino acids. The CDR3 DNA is TGTGCCAGCAGTTACTCTCTAGGACAGGGGAAGACCTACGAGCAGTACTTC. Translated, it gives CASSYSLGQGKTYEQYF.

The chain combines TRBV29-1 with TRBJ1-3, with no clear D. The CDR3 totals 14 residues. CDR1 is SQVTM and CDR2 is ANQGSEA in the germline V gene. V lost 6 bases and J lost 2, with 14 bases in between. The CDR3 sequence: CSVLGDEPGNTIYF. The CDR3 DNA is TGCAGCGTCTTAGGCGACGAGCCTGGAAACACCATATATTTT.

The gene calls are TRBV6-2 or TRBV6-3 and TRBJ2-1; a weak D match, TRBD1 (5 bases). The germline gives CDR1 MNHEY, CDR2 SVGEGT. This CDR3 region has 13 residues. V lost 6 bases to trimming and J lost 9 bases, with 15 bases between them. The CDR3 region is CASRLSGQGEQFF. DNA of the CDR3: TGTGCCAGCAGGTTGTCAGGCCAGGGTGAGCAGTTCTTC.

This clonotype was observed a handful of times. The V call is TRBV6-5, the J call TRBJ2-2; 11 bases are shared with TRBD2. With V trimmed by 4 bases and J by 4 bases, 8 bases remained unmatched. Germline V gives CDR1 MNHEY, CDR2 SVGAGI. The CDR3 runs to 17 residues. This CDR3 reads CASSFIAGGQGTGELFF. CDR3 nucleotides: TGTGCCAGCAGTTTTATAGCGGGGGGGCAGGGCACCGGGGAGCTGTTTTTT.

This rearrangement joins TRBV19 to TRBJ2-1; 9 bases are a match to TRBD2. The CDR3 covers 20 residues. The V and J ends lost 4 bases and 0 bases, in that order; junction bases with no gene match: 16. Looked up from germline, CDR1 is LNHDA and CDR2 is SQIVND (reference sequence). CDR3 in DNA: TGTGCCAGTAGTACGTTGTCTAGCGGGACTGTCGCAGGCTCCTACAATGAGCAGTTCTTC. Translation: CASSTLSSGTVAGSYNEQFF. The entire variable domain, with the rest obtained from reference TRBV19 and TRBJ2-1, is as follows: DGGITQSPKYLFRKEGQNVTLSCEQNLNHDAMYWYRQDPGQGLRLIYYSQIVNDFQKGDIAEGYSVSREKKESFPLTVTSAQKNPTAFYLCASSTLSSGTVAGSYNEQFFGPGTRLTVL.

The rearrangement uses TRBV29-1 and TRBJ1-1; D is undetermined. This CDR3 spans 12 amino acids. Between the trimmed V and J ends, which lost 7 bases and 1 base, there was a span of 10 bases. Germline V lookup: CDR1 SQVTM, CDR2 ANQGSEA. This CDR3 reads CSAEHGNTEAFF. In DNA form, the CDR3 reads TGCAGCGCGGAACACGGGAACACTGAAGCTTTCTTT.

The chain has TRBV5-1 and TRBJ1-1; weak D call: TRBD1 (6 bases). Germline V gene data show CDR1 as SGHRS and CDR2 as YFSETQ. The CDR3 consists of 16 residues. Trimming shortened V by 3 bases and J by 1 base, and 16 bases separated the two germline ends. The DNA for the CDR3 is TGCGCCAGCAGCTATGACAGGTCGGGGGCGAACACTGAAGCTTTCTTT. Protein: CASSYDRSGANTEAFF. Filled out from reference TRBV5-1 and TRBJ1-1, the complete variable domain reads KAGVTQTPRYLIKTRGQQVTLSCSPISGHRSVSWYQQTPGQGLQFLFEYFSETQRNKGNFPGRFSGRQFSNSRSEMNVSTLELGDSALYLCASSYDRSGANTEAFFGQGTRLTVV.